The clone carrying this T cell receptor (beta chain) was seen more than once but under ten times. This sample stems from a study of blood T cells in healthy people across ages. Aged roughly 6 to 90, donors were systemically healthy Caucasians from Russia. Germline V gene lookup returns CDR1 SQVTM and CDR2 ANQGSEA. V lost 1 base, J lost 0 bases, and 10 bases lay in between. This CDR3 is built from 15 residues. A second PCR of roughly 7 to 11 cycles used a sample-barcoded 5' primer and a J-beta primer mix. CDR3-containing paired-end reads numbering at least 2.5 million came from each sample. One entry per CDR3 protein results from TCRdb running MiXCR on the 5' RACE reads. The data show about 970,000 distinct CDR3 sequences, roughly 51% seen once.

This TCR was recovered from a woman aged 55-70 years in good health. This chain connects TRBV29-1 to TRBJ2-1; D ambiguous. Sequencing was carried out using blood. Here the CDR3 DNA reads TGCAGCGTTGAAGGAGGCCAGGACTCCTACAATGAGCAGTTCTTC. Translated, it gives CSVEGGQDSYNEQFF.